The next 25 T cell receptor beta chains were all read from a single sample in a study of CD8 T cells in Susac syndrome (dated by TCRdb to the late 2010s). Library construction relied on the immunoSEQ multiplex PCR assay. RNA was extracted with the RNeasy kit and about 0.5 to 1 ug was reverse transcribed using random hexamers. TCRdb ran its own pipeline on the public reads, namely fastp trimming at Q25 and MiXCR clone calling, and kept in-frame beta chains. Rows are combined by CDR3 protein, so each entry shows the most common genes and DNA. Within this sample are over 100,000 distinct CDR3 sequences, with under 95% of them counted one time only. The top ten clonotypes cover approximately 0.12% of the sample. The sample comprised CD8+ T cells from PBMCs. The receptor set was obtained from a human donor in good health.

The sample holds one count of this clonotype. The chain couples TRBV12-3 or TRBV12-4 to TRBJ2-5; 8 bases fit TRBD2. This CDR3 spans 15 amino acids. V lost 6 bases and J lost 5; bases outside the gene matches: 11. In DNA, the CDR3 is TGTGCCAGCAGAGAAGAGCGCGGCGGGGGGGAGACCCAGTACTTC. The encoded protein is CASREERGGGETQYF.

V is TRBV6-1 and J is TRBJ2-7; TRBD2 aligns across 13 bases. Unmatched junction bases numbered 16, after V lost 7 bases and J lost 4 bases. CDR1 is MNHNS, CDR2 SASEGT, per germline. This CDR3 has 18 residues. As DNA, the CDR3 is TGTGCCAGCACTCGACGGACTAGCGGGAGAAGGAAGGGTTACGAGCAGTACTTC. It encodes CASTRRTSGRRKGYEQYF.

DNA of the CDR3: TGTGCCAGTAGTTTCGGAAGCCAGGGTTTCGGCGAGCAGTACTTC. It encodes CASSFGSQGFGEQYF. This rearrangement joins TRBV19 to TRBJ2-7; D possibly corresponds to TRBD1 (5 bases). Trimming removed 5 bases from V and 6 bases from J, with 20 bases in between. CDR1 is LNHDA and CDR2 is SQIVND in the germline V gene (reference sequence). The CDR3 loop spans 15 amino acids.

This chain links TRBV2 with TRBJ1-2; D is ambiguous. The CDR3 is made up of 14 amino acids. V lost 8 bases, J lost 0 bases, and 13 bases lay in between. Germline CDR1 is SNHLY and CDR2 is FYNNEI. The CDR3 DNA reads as TGTGCCAGCCAGCTGGGCGGTTCTAACTATGGCTACACCTTC. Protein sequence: CASQLGGSNYGYTF.

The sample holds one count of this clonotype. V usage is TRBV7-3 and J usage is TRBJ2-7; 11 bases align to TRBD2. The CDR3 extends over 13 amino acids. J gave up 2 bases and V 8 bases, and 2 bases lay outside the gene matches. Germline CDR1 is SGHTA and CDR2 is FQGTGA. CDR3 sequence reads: CASGTSGPYEQYF. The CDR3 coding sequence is TGTGCCAGCGGGACTAGCGGCCCCTACGAGCAGTACTTC.

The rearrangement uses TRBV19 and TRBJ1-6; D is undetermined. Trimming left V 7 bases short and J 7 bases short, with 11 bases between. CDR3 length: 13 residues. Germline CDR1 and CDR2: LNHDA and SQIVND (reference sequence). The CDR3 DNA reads TGTGCCAGTAATCAGGATTTAAATTCACCCCTCCACTTT. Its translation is CASNQDLNSPLHF.

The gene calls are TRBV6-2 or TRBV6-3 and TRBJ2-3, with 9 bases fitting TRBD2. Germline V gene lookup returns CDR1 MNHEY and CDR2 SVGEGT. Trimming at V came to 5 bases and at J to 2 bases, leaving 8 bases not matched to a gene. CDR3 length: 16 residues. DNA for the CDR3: TGTGCCAGCAGTGACTTCATAGCGGGAGACACAGATACGCAGTATTTT. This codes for CASSDFIAGDTDTQYF.

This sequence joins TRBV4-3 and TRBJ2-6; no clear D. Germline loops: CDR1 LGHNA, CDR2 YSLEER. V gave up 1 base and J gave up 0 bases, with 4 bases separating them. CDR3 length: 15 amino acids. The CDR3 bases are TGCGCCAGCAGCCAAGTAAGCTCTGGGGCCAACGTCCTGACTTTC. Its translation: CASSQVSSGANVLTF.

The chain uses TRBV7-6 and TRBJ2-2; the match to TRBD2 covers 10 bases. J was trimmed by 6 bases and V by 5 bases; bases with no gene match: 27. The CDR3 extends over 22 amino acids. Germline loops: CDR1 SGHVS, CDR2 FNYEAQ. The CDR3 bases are TGTGCCAGCAGCCCGCACGGCCCAGGGGGCGCAGGGCTAGCGGGAGTAGCCGGGGAGCTGTTTTTT. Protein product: CASSPHGPGGAGLAGVAGELFF.

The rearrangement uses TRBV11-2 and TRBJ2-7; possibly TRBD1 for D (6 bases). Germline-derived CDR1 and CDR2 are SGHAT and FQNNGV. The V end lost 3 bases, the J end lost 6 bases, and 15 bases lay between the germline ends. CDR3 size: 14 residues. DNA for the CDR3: TGTGCCAGCAGCTTGGGAGCCCAGGGGTCCGAGCAGTACTTC. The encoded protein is CASSLGAQGSEQYF.

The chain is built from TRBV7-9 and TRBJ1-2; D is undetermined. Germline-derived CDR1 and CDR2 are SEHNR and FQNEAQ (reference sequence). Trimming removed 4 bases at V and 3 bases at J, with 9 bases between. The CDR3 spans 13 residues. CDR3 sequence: CASSSLVYYGYTF. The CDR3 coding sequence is TGTGCCAGCAGCTCTCTCGTATACTATGGCTACACCTTC.

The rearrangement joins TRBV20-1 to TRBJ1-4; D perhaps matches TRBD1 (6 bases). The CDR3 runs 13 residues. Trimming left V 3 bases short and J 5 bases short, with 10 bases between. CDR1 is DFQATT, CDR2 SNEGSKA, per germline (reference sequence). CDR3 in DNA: TGCAGTGCTAGCCGACAGGAGAATGAAAAACTGTTTTTT. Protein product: CSASRQENEKLFF.

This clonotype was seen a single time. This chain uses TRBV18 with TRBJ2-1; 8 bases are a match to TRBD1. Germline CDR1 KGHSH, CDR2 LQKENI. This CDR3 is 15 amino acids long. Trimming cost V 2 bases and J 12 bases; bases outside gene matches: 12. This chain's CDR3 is CASSPLSGQGAWQFF. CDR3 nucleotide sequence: TGTGCCAGCTCACCATTGTCAGGACAGGGCGCGTGGCAGTTCTTC.

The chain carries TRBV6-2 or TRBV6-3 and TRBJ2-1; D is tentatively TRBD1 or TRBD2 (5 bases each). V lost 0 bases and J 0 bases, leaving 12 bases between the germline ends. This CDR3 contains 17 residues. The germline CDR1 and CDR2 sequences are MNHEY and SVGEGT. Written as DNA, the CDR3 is TGTGCCAGCAGTTACTCTCCGGGACCGGGCTCCTACAATGAGCAGTTCTTC. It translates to CASSYSPGPGSYNEQFF.

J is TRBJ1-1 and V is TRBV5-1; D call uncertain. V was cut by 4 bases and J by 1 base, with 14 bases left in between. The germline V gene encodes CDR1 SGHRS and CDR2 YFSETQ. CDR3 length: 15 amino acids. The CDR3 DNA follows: TGCGCCAGCAGCCCGGCCTTGAGTAAGAACACTGAAGCTTTCTTT. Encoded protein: CASSPALSKNTEAFF. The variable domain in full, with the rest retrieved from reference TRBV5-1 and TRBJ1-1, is KAGVTQTPRYLIKTRGQQVTLSCSPISGHRSVSWYQQTPGQGLQFLFEYFSETQRNKGNFPGRFSGRQFSNSRSEMNVSTLELGDSALYLCASSPALSKNTEAFFGQGTRLTVV.

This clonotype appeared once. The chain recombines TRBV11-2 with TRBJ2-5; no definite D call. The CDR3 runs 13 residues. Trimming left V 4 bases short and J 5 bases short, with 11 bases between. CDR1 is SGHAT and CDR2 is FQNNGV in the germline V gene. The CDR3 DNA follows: TGTGCCAGCAGCTCCCACCGAGTGGAGACCCAGTACTTC. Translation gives CASSSHRVETQYF.

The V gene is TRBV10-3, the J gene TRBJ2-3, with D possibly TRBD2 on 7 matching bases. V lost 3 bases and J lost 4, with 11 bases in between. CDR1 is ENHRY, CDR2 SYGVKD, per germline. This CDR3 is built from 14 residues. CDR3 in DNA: TGTGCCATCAGTGATCCGGGGGGCGCAGATACGCAGTATTTT. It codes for CAISDPGGADTQYF.

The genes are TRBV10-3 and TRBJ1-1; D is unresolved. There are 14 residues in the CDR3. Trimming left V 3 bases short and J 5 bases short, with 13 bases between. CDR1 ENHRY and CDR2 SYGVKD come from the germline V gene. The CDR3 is CAISETWVLTEAFF. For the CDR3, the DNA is TGTGCCATCAGTGAAACATGGGTCCTGACTGAAGCTTTCTTT.

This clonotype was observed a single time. DNA of the CDR3: TGTGCCAGCAGCTTCCCCCTAGGTAGCGGGGGGCAAGAGACCCAGTACTTC. As protein: CASSFPLGSGGQETQYF. V is TRBV7-2 and J is TRBJ2-5; 10 nucleotides line up with TRBD2. CDR1 is SGHTA, CDR2 FQGNSA, per germline. The V segment lost 3 bases and the J segment 2 bases; nucleotides outside the gene matches: 9. The CDR3 runs to 17 residues.

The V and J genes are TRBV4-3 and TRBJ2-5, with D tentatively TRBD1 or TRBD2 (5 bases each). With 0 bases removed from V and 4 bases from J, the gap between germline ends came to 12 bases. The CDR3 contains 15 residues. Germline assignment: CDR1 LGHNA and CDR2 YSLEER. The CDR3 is CASSQDRLGGETQYF. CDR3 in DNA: TGCGCCAGCAGCCAAGATCGACTTGGGGGAGAGACCCAGTACTTC.

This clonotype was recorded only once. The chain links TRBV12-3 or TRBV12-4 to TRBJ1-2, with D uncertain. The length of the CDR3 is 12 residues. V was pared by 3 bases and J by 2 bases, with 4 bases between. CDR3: CASSFPNYGYTF. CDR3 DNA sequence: TGTGCCAGCAGTTTTCCAAACTATGGCTACACCTTC.

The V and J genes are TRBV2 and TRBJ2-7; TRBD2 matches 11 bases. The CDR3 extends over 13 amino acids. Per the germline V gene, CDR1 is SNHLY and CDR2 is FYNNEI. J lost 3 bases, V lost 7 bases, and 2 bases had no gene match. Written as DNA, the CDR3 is TGTGCCAGCATAGGGACTAGCGGCTACGAGCAGTACTTC. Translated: CASIGTSGYEQYF.

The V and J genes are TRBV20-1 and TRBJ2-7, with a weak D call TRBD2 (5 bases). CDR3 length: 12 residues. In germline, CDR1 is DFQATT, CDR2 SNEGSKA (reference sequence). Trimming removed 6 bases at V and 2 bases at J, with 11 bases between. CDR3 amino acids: CSATDWAYEQYF. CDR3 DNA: TGCAGTGCCACGGACTGGGCCTACGAGCAGTACTTC.

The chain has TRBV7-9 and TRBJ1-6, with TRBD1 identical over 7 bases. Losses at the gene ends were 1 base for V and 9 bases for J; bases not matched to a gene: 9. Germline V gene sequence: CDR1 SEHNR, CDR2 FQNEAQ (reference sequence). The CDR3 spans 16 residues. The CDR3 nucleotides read TGTGCCAGCAGCTTAGACCCCCCAGGGGGTTCTTCACCCCTCCACTTT. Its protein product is CASSLDPPGGSSPLHF.

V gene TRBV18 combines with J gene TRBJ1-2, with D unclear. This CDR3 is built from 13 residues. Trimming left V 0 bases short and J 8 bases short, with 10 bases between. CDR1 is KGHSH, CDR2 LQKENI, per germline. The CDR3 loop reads CASSPPEFRGYTF. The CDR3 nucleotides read TGTGCCAGCTCACCACCGGAGTTTAGAGGCTACACCTTC.